The clone carrying this T cell receptor beta chain was seen only a few times. The CDR3 is 15 residues long. Germline V gene sequence: CDR1 DFQATT, CDR2 SNEGSKA (reference sequence). V was clipped by 2 bases and J by 3 bases, with 11 bases between them. TCRdb re-derived calls from the RT-PCR reads in MiXCR, one entry per CDR3 protein. The sample shows hundreds of thousands of distinct CDR3 sequences, approximately 15% of them seen only once. This receptor was taken from a female donor in good health, serving as a healthy control. Sample: memory CD4+ T cells from blood. V and J are TRBV20-1 and TRBJ2-6, with D possibly being TRBD1 or TRBD2 (5 bases each). CDR3 nucleotide sequence: TGCAGTGCTAGATCGGGGCTAAGTGGGGCCAACGTCCTGACTTTC. This translates into CSARSGLSGANVLTF.